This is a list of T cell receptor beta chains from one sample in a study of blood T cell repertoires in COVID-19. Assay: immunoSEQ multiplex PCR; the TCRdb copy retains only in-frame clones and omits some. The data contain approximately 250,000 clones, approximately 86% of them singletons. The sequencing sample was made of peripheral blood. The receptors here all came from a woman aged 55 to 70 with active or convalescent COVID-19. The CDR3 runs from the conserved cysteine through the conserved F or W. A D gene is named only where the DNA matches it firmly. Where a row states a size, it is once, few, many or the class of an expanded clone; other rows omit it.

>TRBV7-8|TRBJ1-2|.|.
TGTGCCAGCAGCTTAGGCAGGGGCGGCGGCTACACCTTC
CASSLGRGGGYTF
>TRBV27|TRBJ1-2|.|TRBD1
TGTGCCAGCAGTCCGGACAGGCCCCTAACTAACTATGGCTACACCTTC
CASSPDRPLTNYGYTF
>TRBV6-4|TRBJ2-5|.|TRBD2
TGTGCCAGCAGCGAATGCCACCAACTAGCGGGAGTTCGAGAGACCCAGTACTTC
CASSECHQLAGVRETQYF
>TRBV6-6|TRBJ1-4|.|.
TGTGCCACCGAACTCAGGGTCGGGGAAAAACTGTTTTTT
CATELRVGEKLFF
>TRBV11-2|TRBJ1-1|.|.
TGTGCCAGCAGCTCTATCGATTGGTACACTGAAGCTTTCTTT
CASSSIDWYTEAFF
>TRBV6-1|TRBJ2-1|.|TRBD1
TGTGCCAGCAGTGAAGTTGGGGGGACAGGGGGTAGGGAGCAGTTCTTC
CASSEVGGTGGREQFF
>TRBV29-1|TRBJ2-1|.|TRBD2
TGCAGCGTTGGGGTGACTAGCGGGATCTTCCCCTCAAGTGAGCAGTTCTTC
CSVGVTSGIFPSSEQFF
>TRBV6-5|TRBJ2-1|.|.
TGTGCCAGCAGTCGGGACTTTCGGTATGAGCAGTTCTTC
CASSRDFRYEQFF
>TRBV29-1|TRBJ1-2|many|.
TGCAGCGTTGTTGCCAGGAACTATGGCTACACCTTC
CSVVARNYGYTF
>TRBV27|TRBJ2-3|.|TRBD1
TGTGCCAGCAGTTGGACAGGGACCGAGGGGGCAGATACGCAGTATTTT
CASSWTGTEGADTQYF
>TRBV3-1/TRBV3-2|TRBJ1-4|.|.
TGTGCCAGCAGCCAAGGATTACAGGATATTAATGAAAAACTGTTTTTT
CASSQGLQDINEKLFF
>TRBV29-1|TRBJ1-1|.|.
TGCAGCGCCACTACCACAGGGAGTTTTAGGGCTTTCTTT
CSATTTGSFRAFF
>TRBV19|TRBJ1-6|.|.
TGTGCCAGTAGTAGGAGGACAGTCAATTCACCCCTCCACTTT
CASSRRTVNSPLHF
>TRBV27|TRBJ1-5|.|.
TGTGCCAGCAGTCCTTGGGGGGGGGTGGGCAATCAGCCCCAGCATTTT
CASSPWGGVGNQPQHF
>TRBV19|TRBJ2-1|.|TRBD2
TGTGCCAGTAGTATAGCAACTAGCGGGAGAAGCGAGCAGTTCTTC
CASSIATSGRSEQFF
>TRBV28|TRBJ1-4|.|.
TGTGCCAGCATGGGCAGGACTAATGAAAAACTGTTTTTT
CASMGRTNEKLFF
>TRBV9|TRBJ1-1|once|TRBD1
TGTGCCAGCAGCGTAGGGACAGGCAAGGGTTACACTGAAGCTTTCTTT
CASSVGTGKGYTEAFF
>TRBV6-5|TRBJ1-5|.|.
TGTGCCAGCAGTTACTACCCAGGGAATCAGCCCCAGCATTTT
CASSYYPGNQPQHF
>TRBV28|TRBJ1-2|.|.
TGTGCCAGCAGCCCAGCTATGAACGGAGGTATCGGCTATGGCTACACCTTC
CASSPAMNGGIGYGYTF
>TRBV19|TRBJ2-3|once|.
TGTGCCAGTAGTATATATCGGTCTAGCACAGATACGCAGTATTTT
CASSIYRSSTDTQYF
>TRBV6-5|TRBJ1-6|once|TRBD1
TGTGCCAGCAAGTCGGGACAGGGGTTCAATTCACCCCTCCACTTT
CASKSGQGFNSPLHF
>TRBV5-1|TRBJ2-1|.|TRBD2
TGCGCCAGCAACACCCTCCCCCGGGATGGGGGGGGGAATGAGCAGTTCTTC
CASNTLPRDGGGNEQFF
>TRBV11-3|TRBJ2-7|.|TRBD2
TGTGCCAGCAGCTTAGGAGGTGCTAGCGGCTACGAGCAGTACTTC
CASSLGGASGYEQYF
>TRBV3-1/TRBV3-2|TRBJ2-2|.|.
TGTGCCAGCAGCCAACATTCCGGCAGGACATGGGCCGGGGAGCTGTTTTTT
CASSQHSGRTWAGELFF
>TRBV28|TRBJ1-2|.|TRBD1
TGTGCCAGCAGGGGGACAGGGGGAGTTTATGGCTACACCTTC
CASRGTGGVYGYTF
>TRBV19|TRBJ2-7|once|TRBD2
TGTGCCAGTAGTATTAGGGGAGGGTGGGAGCAGTACTTC
CASSIRGGWEQYF
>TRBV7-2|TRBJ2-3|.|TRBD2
TGTGCCAGCAGCTTAGTCTCGGGGGGGGCCACAGATACGCAGTATTTT
CASSLVSGGATDTQYF
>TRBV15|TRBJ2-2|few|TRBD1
TGTGCCACATCCGGGACAGGGGTCTCCGGGGAGCTGTTTTTT
CATSGTGVSGELFF
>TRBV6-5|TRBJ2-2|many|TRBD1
TGTGCCAGCACTTGGGACAGTAACACCGGGGAGCTGTTTTTT
CASTWDSNTGELFF
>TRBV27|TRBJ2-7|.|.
TGTGCCAGCAGTTCCCTCGTTTCGGACGAGCAGTACTTC
CASSSLVSDEQYF
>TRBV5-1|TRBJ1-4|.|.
TGCGCCAGCAGCGACAGAAGTAATGAAAAACTGTTTTTT
CASSDRSNEKLFF
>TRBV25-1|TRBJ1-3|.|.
TGTGCCAGCAGTCCAGGACAGAGCTCTGGAAACACCATATATTTT
CASSPGQSSGNTIYF
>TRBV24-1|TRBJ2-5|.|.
TGTGCCACCAGTGATTTGTCGGGTGGAGAAGAGACCCAGTACTTC
CATSDLSGGEETQYF
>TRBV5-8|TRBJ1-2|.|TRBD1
TGTGCCAGCAGCTTGGCCCCGGAGGGGGCCTATGGCTACACCTTC
CASSLAPEGAYGYTF
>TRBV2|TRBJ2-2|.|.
TGTGCCAGCAGTGAGGGGGGGCCAGACACCGGGGAGCTGTTTTTT
CASSEGGPDTGELFF
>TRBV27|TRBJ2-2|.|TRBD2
TGTGCCAGCAGTTTCCTAGCGGGAAACACCGGGGAGCTGTTTTTT
CASSFLAGNTGELFF
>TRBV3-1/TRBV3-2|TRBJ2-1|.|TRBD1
TGTGCCAGCAGCAAGGGGATGGACAGGGCCAGGGGCAATGAGCAGTTCTTC
CASSKGMDRARGNEQFF
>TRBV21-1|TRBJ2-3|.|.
TGTGCCAGCAGCGGCGTGGGACTAGCCCGCACAGATACGCAGTATTTT
CASSGVGLARTDTQYF
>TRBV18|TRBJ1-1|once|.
TGTGCCAGCTCATCACAGGCCGGCCGGGAAGCTGAAGCTTTCTTT
CASSSQAGREAEAFF
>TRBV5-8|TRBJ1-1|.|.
TGTGCCAGCAGCTTGGGGTGGCGGGTAGGCACTGAAGCTTTCTTT
CASSLGWRVGTEAFF
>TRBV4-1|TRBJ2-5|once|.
TGCGCCAGCAGCCAAGTGGCGGGGGCCAGCCAAGAGACCCAGTACTTC
CASSQVAGASQETQYF
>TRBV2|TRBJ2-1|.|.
TGTGCCAGCATTACCCCGGGAGCAGGGCCTAGTGTGATTAATGAGCAGTTCTTC
CASITPGAGPSVINEQFF
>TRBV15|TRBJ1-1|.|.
TGTGCCACCAGCAGAGGCCGGTACACTGAAGCTTTCTTT
CATSRGRYTEAFF
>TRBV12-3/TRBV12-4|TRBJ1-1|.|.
TGTGCCACCTTCCCTCTCGGGACTGAAGCTTTCTTT
CATFPLGTEAFF
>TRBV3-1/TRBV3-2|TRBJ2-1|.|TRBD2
TGTGCCAGCAGCAATAACTTAGCGGGAGTGGGGGAGCAGTTCTTC
CASSNNLAGVGEQFF
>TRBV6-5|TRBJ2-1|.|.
TGTGCCAGCAGTTACACGCAGTCGAATTCCTACAATGAGCAGTTCTTC
CASSYTQSNSYNEQFF
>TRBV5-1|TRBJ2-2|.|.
TGCGCCAGCAGCGGAGGGGCGGGACGGACCGGGGAGCTGTTTTTT
CASSGGAGRTGELFF
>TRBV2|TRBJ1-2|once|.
TGTGCCAGCAGTGAATGGGCCCGGGGAAACTATGGCTACACCTTC
CASSEWARGNYGYTF
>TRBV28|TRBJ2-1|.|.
TGTGCCAGTAAATTATTGAATGAGCAGTTCTTC
CASKLLNEQFF
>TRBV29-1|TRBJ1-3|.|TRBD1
TGCAGCGTAGCTTCCTGGACGACAGGGTTAGGAAACACCATATATTTT
CSVASWTTGLGNTIYF
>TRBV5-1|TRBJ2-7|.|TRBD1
TGCGCCAGCAGCTTTACAGGGGGCGATTACGAGCAGTACTTC
CASSFTGGDYEQYF
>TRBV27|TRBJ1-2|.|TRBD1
TGTGCCAGCCCTCGGGACAGCCATCAGGGCGGCTACACCTTC
CASPRDSHQGGYTF
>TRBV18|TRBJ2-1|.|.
TGTGCCAGCTCACTGCTCCGGGACTCAACCAACAATGAGCAGTTCTTC
CASSLLRDSTNNEQFF
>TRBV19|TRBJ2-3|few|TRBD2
TGTGCCAGTAGTACCTTGGCGGGAGGAGTAGATACGCAGTATTTT
CASSTLAGGVDTQYF
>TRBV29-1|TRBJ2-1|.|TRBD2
TGCAGCGTCCCAACGCCGGGACTAGCGCGATACAATGAGCAGTTCTTC
CSVPTPGLARYNEQFF
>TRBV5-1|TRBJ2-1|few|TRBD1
TGCGCCAGCAGCTTGTCTGGGACAGGCAAGTACAATGAGCAGTTCTTC
CASSLSGTGKYNEQFF
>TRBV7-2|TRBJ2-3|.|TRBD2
TGTGCCAGCAGCTTAGTGCTAGCGGGCGCCACAGATACGCAGTATTTT
CASSLVLAGATDTQYF